Listed here are 20 T cell receptor beta chains from one sample, sequenced in a study of monozygotic twins with inflammatory bowel disease. Reanalyzing the 5' RACE reads, TCRdb keeps one entry per CDR3 protein, without DNA. The record lists fewer than 550,000 distinct CDR3 sequences, of which the ten most abundant hold 2% to 2.5%. Material: blood. The receptors stem from a human donor with ulcerative colitis or Crohn's disease, or a healthy co-twin of an affected twin (not recorded which).

The chain has TRBV5-1 and TRBJ1-1; as DNA is missing, the TRBD1 call by TCRdb cannot be tested. The CDR3 runs to 15 residues. Germline CDR1 SGHRS, CDR2 YFSETQ. CDR3 residues: CASSPRTGTNTEAFF.

The chain uses TRBV5-1 and TRBJ2-7; TCRdb reports TRBD1, a call that lacks DNA to check it against. This CDR3 is 14 amino acids long. In germline, CDR1 is SGHRS, CDR2 YFSETQ. This chain's CDR3 is CASSLAGGGYEQYF.

This chain connects TRBV28 to TRBJ2-7; TCRdb gives TRBD1 as the D gene, but with no DNA this cannot be confirmed. The length of the CDR3 is 14 residues. Germline V gives CDR1 MDHEN, CDR2 SYDVKM. CDR3 sequence reads: CASRGPLFRSEQYF.

V gene TRBV5-1 combines with J gene TRBJ2-3. This CDR3 comprises 14 residues. Germline V gene sequence: CDR1 SGHRS, CDR2 YFSETQ. The CDR3 loop reads CASSLVRSADTQYF.

V is TRBV6-1 and J is TRBJ1-2. There are 12 residues in the CDR3. From germline, CDR1 is MNHNS and CDR2 SASEGT. The CDR3 protein is CASKISSYGYTF.

This sequence joins TRBV7-2 and TRBJ2-1. This CDR3 is 15 amino acids long. Per the germline V gene, CDR1 is SGHTA and CDR2 is FQGNSA. The CDR3 here is CASSAARTSYNEQFF.

The chain carries TRBV7-9 and TRBJ2-7; TCRdb outputs TRBD2, but without DNA this stays unchecked. Germline CDR1 SEHNR, CDR2 FQNEAQ (reference sequence). The CDR3 totals 15 residues. The CDR3 sequence: CASSWTSGRTHEQYF. Supplemented by reference TRBV7-9 and TRBJ2-7, the full variable domain reads DTGVSQNPRHKITKRGQNVTFRCDPISEHNRLYWYRQTLGQGPEFLTYFQNEAQLEKSRLLSDRFSAERPKGSFSTLEIQRTEQGDSAMYLCASSWTSGRTHEQYFGPGTRLTVT.

The rearrangement links TRBV5-1 to TRBJ2-3; the D gene TCRdb calls, TRBD2, cannot be checked with no DNA. This CDR3 has 15 residues. Germline values: CDR1 SGHRS, CDR2 YFSETQ. CDR3 region: CASSLGAGNSDTQYF.

The chain is built from TRBV2 and TRBJ2-1; the D gene TCRdb calls, TRBD2, cannot be checked with no DNA. This CDR3 has 14 amino acids. The germline V gene encodes CDR1 SNHLY and CDR2 FYNNEI. The CDR3 spells CASSVLAGGNEQFF.

The gene calls are TRBV4-3 and TRBJ2-1. Germline V gene data show CDR1 as LGHNA and CDR2 as YSLEER. The CDR3 consists of 15 residues. This CDR3 is CASSHDSAMGNEQFF.

This chain connects TRBV5-1 to TRBJ1-1; the D call from TCRdb, TRBD1, cannot be confirmed without DNA. The CDR3 consists of 14 residues. Per germline, CDR1 SGHRS and CDR2 YFSETQ. The CDR3 is CASLLRPQGTEAFF.

This CDR3 is CASSWSGTNQPQHF. The J gene is TRBJ1-5, the V gene TRBV6-6; the TCRdb call, TRBD1, lacks DNA for checking. From germline, CDR1 is MNHNY and CDR2 SVGAGI (reference sequence). The CDR3 sequence is 14 residues long.

The V and J genes are TRBV12-3 or TRBV12-4 and TRBJ1-1. This CDR3 comprises 13 residues. This chain's CDR3 is CASRPAGNTEAFF.

The chain couples TRBV15 to TRBJ2-3; TCRdb lists TRBD2, though no DNA is available to test this call. This CDR3 is built from 14 residues. Germline V gene lookup returns CDR1 LNHNV and CDR2 YYDKDF (reference sequence). This CDR3 reads CATSSGDFTDTQYF.

This rearrangement joins TRBV2 to TRBJ1-3. Looked up from germline, CDR1 is SNHLY and CDR2 is FYNNEI. The CDR3 covers 14 residues. The CDR3 reads CASSRPRSGNTIYF.

V usage is TRBV12-3 or TRBV12-4 and J usage is TRBJ1-1; lacking DNA, the TRBD1 call made by TCRdb goes unchecked. The CDR3 covers 16 residues. CDR3 sequence: CASSFTIRVPNTEAFF.

This chain's CDR3 is CASSLRTGGDEQYF. The chain has TRBV2 and TRBJ2-7; TCRdb proposes TRBD1, but this gene call is untestable without DNA. There are 14 residues in the CDR3. Per the germline V gene, CDR1 is SNHLY and CDR2 is FYNNEI.

This chain joins TRBV9 and TRBJ2-3; TCRdb's assignment of TRBD2 cannot be checked, as there is no DNA. From germline, CDR1 is SGDLS and CDR2 YYNGEE. There are 15 residues in the CDR3. CDR3 loop: CASSVEGRNTDTQYF.

The chain recombines TRBV12-3 or TRBV12-4 with TRBJ2-7; TCRdb selects TRBD1, and the lack of DNA leaves this call unchecked. CDR3 size: 11 residues. The CDR3 sequence: CASSVRGEQYF.

The V and J genes are TRBV5-1 and TRBJ2-1. Looked up from germline, CDR1 is SGHRS and CDR2 is YFSETQ. The CDR3 runs to 16 residues. The CDR3: CASSVDFPSSYNEQFF.